The entry that follows covers one T cell receptor beta chain sequence. In its sample, this clonotype was seen a few times. Its antigen is still unknown. The input lacks base qualities; no much larger clone sits a single base away. The source of the sample is a study of blood T cells in healthy people across ages (dated by TCRdb to between 2014 and 2016). General notes on the study: In model experiments, template switching captured about one uniquely barcoded TCR beta cDNA molecule for every two T cells. To track age-related changes in TCR beta repertoire diversity, the study relied on deep sequencing normalized with unique cDNA molecular identifiers. Two additional independent replicas of 1 million unique cDNA reads from the same blood draw were analyzed for two donors (one aged 18 to 29 and one aged 80 or older). Donors of different ages were randomly distributed across sequencing lanes to avoid experimental bias. Four age groups were formed from the donors: young (average 16 years), middle-aged (approximately 40), aged (under 70) and long-lived (roughly 81). Overall study outcomes, separate from this receptor: Donor CMV infection status was unknown, potentially confounding age-related changes in expanded clonotypes. Estimates of total diversity from one million sequenced T cells were regarded as lower bounds and underestimates. A strong correlation was found between observed TCR beta diversity and the percentage of naive T cells measured by flow cytometry. Because profiling used bulk unsorted PBMCs, naive and antigen-experienced compartments could not be compared conclusively. Compared with the aged group, the long-lived group had more naive CD4+ T cells, fewer expanded clones and increased TCR diversity, suggesting age selection. Observed TCR beta diversity per million T cells fell roughly linearly with age, and a significant reduction was already apparent by age around 40.

The library was prepared using 5' RACE. Instrument used: Illumina HiSeq 2500. The second PCR ran for about 7 to 11 cycles and used a J-beta primer mix along with a sample-barcoded 5' primer. Each TCR beta cDNA molecule received a unique molecular identifier from a template-switch 5' adaptor carrying 12 random nucleotides. Each sample yielded at least 2.5 million CDR3-containing paired-end reads. First-strand cDNA was synthesized from all RNA with the Mint cDNA synthesis kit, primed by a TRBC-specific oligonucleotide. Following uracil-DNA glycosylase treatment, all cDNA underwent a first 18-cycle PCR with the universal primers M1SS and BC2_uni_R. The paper's processing steps were these. Each sample was normalized by randomly selecting 1 million high-quality reads, each carrying a distinct molecular identifier. Reads with shared molecular identifiers were discarded instead of being binned into consensus sequences. CDR3 identification, clonotype clustering and error correction used MiTCR with a Q25 quality threshold and the strictest error-elimination algorithm. A nonparametric unseen species model with Euler transformation was used to estimate lower-bound total TCR beta diversity. TCRdb cleaned the public reads at Q25 with fastp, built clones with MiXCR and kept in-frame beta chains. Rows are combined by CDR3 protein, so each entry shows the most common genes and DNA. What appears here as the V and J calls and clone size reflects TCRdb's work, not the paper's. A total of around 1,000,000 distinct CDR3 sequences appear in this sample, 35% to 40% of them only once. The ten largest clonotypes hold about an eighth of the sample.

Donors were 35 to 40 systemically healthy Caucasian individuals from Russia aged roughly 6 to 100 years. Each donor gave 9.5 to 10 milliliters of peripheral blood, drawn into EDTA-treated Vacutainer tubes. Ficoll-Paque density-gradient centrifugation was used to isolate PBMCs, with at least 7 million per sample. Total RNA was extracted from PBMCs with Trizol reagent, with at least 6 micrograms obtained per sample. The percentages of naive CD45RAhigh/CD27high T cells were determined by flow cytometry on a PBMC aliquot from every donor. V is reduced by 4 bases and J by 2 bases, leaving a spacing of 15 bases between them. The CDR3, cysteine through phenylalanine, is 15 amino acids long. The only DNA kept is the CDR3, 45 bases in frame from the first base. The germline V gene yields SGHRS for CDR1 and YFSETQ for CDR2.

Sequencing used blood. The rearrangement combines TRBV5-1 with TRBJ1-2; the D gene is possibly TRBD1, with 5 bases matching. The receptor was isolated from a young man in good health. The CDR3 is CASSPVRDRNYGYTF. The bases read TGCGCCAGCAGCCCGGTCCGGGACCGAAACTATGGCTACACCTTC.